These T cell receptor beta chains were read from a single sample in a study of cytomegalovirus exposure and HLA in healthy donors. Data came from immunoSEQ multiplex PCR; TCRdb stores just in-frame clones and leaves some out. The sample lists 100,000 to 150,000 clones, around 80% seen once, with roughly 3% in the top ten. The source material was PBMCs. These TCRs come from a man in his fifties in good health and CMV-seronegative. CDR3s include the opening cysteine and the closing phenylalanine or tryptophan. The D gene is left open where the match is weak. Clone size, where shown, is once, few, many, or a class for clones that have expanded.

- - TRBJ1-1 TRBV7-2 TGTGCCAGCTCGGGACAACAGAACACTGAAGCTTTCTTT CASSGQQNTEAFF
- - TRBJ1-5 TRBV9 TGTGCCAGCAGCCAGGGACTTCTTAGCAATCAGCCCCAGCATTTT CASSQGLLSNQPQHF
TRBD1 once TRBJ2-7 TRBV2 TGTGCCAGCAGCCCGGGACAGTCATACGAGCAGTACTTC CASSPGQSYEQYF
- - TRBJ2-3 TRBV7-8 TGTGCCAGCAGCCCTCCGGCAGGCCGCACAGATACGCAGTATTTT CASSPPAGRTDTQYF
TRBD1 - TRBJ2-3 TRBV13 TGTGCCAGCAGCTTAGTTGGGACAGGGCAACCGACAGATACGCAGTATTTT CASSLVGTGQPTDTQYF
- - TRBJ2-1 TRBV5-6 TGTGCCAGCAGCTTCTGGCGGGACTACAATGAGCAGTTCTTC CASSFWRDYNEQFF
TRBD1 - TRBJ1-2 TRBV4-2 TGTGCCAGCAGCCAAGGACAGGGGCAGTATGGCTACACCTTC CASSQGQGQYGYTF
- - TRBJ2-7 TRBV19 TGTGCCAGTAGCCCATTTGGGGGGAGATCCTACGAGCAGTACTTC CASSPFGGRSYEQYF
- - TRBJ2-7 TRBV7-2 TGTGCCAGCAGCCCCACAAGACAGGTCTACGAGCAGTACTTC CASSPTRQVYEQYF
TRBD2 - TRBJ2-1 TRBV9 TGTGCCAGCAGCGTAGTAGCGGGGGCCCGTTACAATGAGCAGTTCTTC CASSVVAGARYNEQFF
TRBD2 - TRBJ2-7 TRBV7-2 TGTGCCAGCAGCTTAGCGGTGGAACTAGCGTCCACCTACGAGCAGTACTTC CASSLAVELASTYEQYF
- once TRBJ2-1 TRBV6-6 TGTGCCAGCAGCCGGGGGGCAGGCAATGAGCAGTTCTTC CASSRGAGNEQFF
- - TRBJ1-2 TRBV15 TGTGCCACCAGCAGAGGGGGCGGGGGTGACTATGGCTACACCTTC CATSRGGGGDYGYTF
TRBD1 - TRBJ2-2 TRBV5-1 TGCGCCAGCAGCTTGGGGACAGGAGGAGAAACCGGGGAGCTGTTTTTT CASSLGTGGETGELFF
TRBD2 - TRBJ2-1 TRBV4-1 TGCGCCAGCAGCCAAGATCCGGGACTAGCCCACGCTGAGCAGTTCTTC CASSQDPGLAHAEQFF
TRBD1 - TRBJ1-1 TRBV18 TGTGCCAGCTCAAATACACAGGGGCCGAACACTGAAGCTTTCTTT CASSNTQGPNTEAFF
- - TRBJ2-7 TRBV5-6 TGTGCCAGCAGCTTGGGACAGGCATTAACCTACGAGCAGTACTTC CASSLGQALTYEQYF
- - TRBJ1-4 TRBV29-1 TGCAGCGCCCAGATCGCAACTAATGAAAAACTGTTTTTT CSAQIATNEKLFF
- - TRBJ1-1 TRBV2 TGTGCCAGCAGTGACGGAGCTGAAGCTTTCTTT CASSDGAEAFF
- - TRBJ1-2 TRBV11-2 TGTGCCAGCAGCTTCGGGGGGGACTCTGGCTACACCTTC CASSFGGDSGYTF
- - TRBJ1-1 TRBV6-6 TGTGCCAGCAGTTATTCGAGAGGCGACACTGAAGCTTTCTTT CASSYSRGDTEAFF
TRBD1 - TRBJ2-7 TRBV6-6 TGTGCCAGCGGGACAGGGAACTACGAGCAGTACTTC CASGTGNYEQYF
- - TRBJ2-2 TRBV10-3 TGTGCCATCGGGGCCGCGGAACTCGGGGAGCTGTTTTTT CAIGAAELGELFF
TRBD2 - TRBJ2-3 TRBV7-2 TGTGCCAGCAGCTCCTACCGGGAGGCGGCGGGCACAGATACGCAGTATTTT CASSSYREAAGTDTQYF
- - TRBJ2-3 TRBV11-2 TGTGCCAGCAGCTGGACAGTCAGCACAGATACGCAGTATTTT CASSWTVSTDTQYF
- - TRBJ2-1 TRBV5-1 TGCGCCAGCAGCGCTAGCTTGAATGAGCAGTTCTTC CASSASLNEQFF
- - TRBJ1-1 TRBV11-2 TGTGCCAGCAGCTTAGAAGCAGGAATGTTCCCTGAAGCTTTCTTT CASSLEAGMFPEAFF
TRBD2 - TRBJ2-1 TRBV18 TGTGCCAGCTCACCTTGGGCTCCCGCTAGCGGGCGAAACCTTAATGAGCAGTTCTTC CASSPWAPASGRNLNEQFF
TRBD1 - TRBJ1-1 TRBV7-9 TGTGCCAGCAGCCTTCTAAGGACAGGGAACACTGAAGCTTTCTTT CASSLLRTGNTEAFF
- - TRBJ2-7 TRBV19 TGTGCCAGTAGTCCCACCGCCCAGGGCTACGAGCAGTACTTC CASSPTAQGYEQYF
- few TRBJ1-5 TRBV4-1 TGCGCCAGCAGCCATCCCATACCCCAGGGGAACCAGCCCCAGCATTTT CASSHPIPQGNQPQHF
- - TRBJ1-2 TRBV2 TGCGCCAGCAGGATCCTTGTCGGGGATGGCTACACCTTC CASRILVGDGYTF
- - TRBJ1-5 TRBV5-5 TGTGCCAGCACCATACAGGCGAATCCTAGCAATCAGCCCCAGCATTTT CASTIQANPSNQPQHF
TRBD1 few TRBJ1-2 TRBV2 TGTGCCAGCAGTGTCGACAGGGCTTATGGCTACACCTTC CASSVDRAYGYTF
- once TRBJ1-2 TRBV27 TGTGCCAGCAGTTTATTAGGGGGGGTGGTGCGGGCCTACACCTTC CASSLLGGVVRAYTF
- once TRBJ2-6 TRBV7-6 TGTGCCAGCAGCTTATCAGCAGGGTCAGGGGCCAACGTCCTGACTTTC CASSLSAGSGANVLTF
TRBD1 - TRBJ1-1 TRBV9 TGTGCCAGCAGCGTAACTGGGACAGCGAGCACTGAAGCTTTCTTT CASSVTGTASTEAFF
TRBD2 - TRBJ2-3 TRBV4-1 TGCGCCAGCAGCCAAGAGGAGAGGACTAGCGGGGGGGCAGATACGCAGTATTTT CASSQEERTSGGADTQYF
- - TRBJ2-1 TRBV7-6 TGTGCCAGCAGCTTAGCGGGGGGCTACAATGAGCAGTTCTTC CASSLAGGYNEQFF
- - TRBJ1-2 TRBV5-1 TGCGCCAGCAGCCCTCGACAGAACTATGGCTACACCTTC CASSPRQNYGYTF
TRBD1 - TRBJ2-7 TRBV7-8 TGTGCCAGCAGCTTCGACAGGGGTTCCTACGAGCAGTACTTC CASSFDRGSYEQYF
TRBD1 - TRBJ1-1 TRBV10-3 TGTGCCATCAGTTTTTCGACAGGGAGGCTAACTGAAGCTTTCTTT CAISFSTGRLTEAFF
- - TRBJ1-2 TRBV7-9 TGTGCCAGCAGCTACATGAACTATGGCTACACCTTC CASSYMNYGYTF
TRBD1 once TRBJ2-7 TRBV4-1 TGCGCCAGCAGCCAAAGACAGGGAGCCTACGAGCAGTACTTC CASSQRQGAYEQYF
- - TRBJ1-4 TRBV6-1 TGTGCCAGCAGTGAGTTCAGCAGGGTTGATGAAAAACTGTTTTTT CASSEFSRVDEKLFF
TRBD2 - TRBJ2-3 TRBV28 TGTGCCAGCATAAGCGGGGGGGCAAGTAGCACAGATACGCAGTATTTT CASISGGASSTDTQYF
TRBD1 - TRBJ2-1 TRBV2 TGTGCCAGCAGTGAACCTTCCGGGACAGTTCTACAGAATGAGCAGTTCTTC CASSEPSGTVLQNEQFF
TRBD2 - TRBJ2-4 TRBV5-6 TGTGCCAGCAGCTCTAGCGGGGGGGGGTCCAAAAACATTCAGTACTTC CASSSSGGGSKNIQYF
TRBD1 - TRBJ1-2 TRBV6-5 TGTGCCAGCAGACCCCGCAGGGGGTTTTATGGCTACACCTTC CASRPRRGFYGYTF
- - TRBJ1-6 TRBV19 TGTGCCAGTAGTACCTCAGGGCAAACCTATTCACCCCTCCACTTT CASSTSGQTYSPLHF
- - TRBJ2-7 TRBV4-1 TGCGCCAGCAGCCAAGTTGGGGCCGCGGGGCACGAGCAGTACTTC CASSQVGAAGHEQYF
TRBD1 - TRBJ1-1 TRBV7-3 TGTGCCAGCAGCTTACAGGGGGAGACTGAAGCTTTCTTT CASSLQGETEAFF